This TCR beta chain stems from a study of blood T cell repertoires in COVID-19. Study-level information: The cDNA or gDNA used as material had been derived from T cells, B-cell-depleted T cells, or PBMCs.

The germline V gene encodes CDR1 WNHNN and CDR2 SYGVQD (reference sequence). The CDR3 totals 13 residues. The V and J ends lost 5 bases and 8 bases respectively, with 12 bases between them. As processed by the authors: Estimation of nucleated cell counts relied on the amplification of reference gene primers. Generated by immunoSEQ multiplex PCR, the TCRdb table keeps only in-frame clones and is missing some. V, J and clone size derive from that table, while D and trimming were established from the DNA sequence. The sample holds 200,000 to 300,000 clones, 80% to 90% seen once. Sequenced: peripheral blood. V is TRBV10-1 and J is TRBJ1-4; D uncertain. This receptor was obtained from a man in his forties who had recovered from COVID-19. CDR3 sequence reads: CASSPKLWEKLFF. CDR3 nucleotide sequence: TGCGCCAGCAGTCCTAAGTTGTGGGAAAAACTGTTTTTT.